This T cell receptor (beta chain) was captured by sequencing in a study of blood T cell repertoires in COVID-19. In the original workflow: Estimation of nucleated cell counts was performed using reference gene primer amplification. Generated by immunoSEQ multiplex PCR, the TCRdb table keeps only in-frame clones and is missing some. V, J and clone size are those of that table, while D and trimming were read from the DNA. The sample contains under 200,000 clones, 70% to 90% of which appear only once. Trimming left V 4 bases short and J 2 bases short, with 19 bases between. The V gene's germline CDR1 is SGHRS and CDR2 YFSETQ. The CDR3 spans 18 residues.

V is TRBV5-1 and J is TRBJ1-6, with D perhaps TRBD1 (6 bases). The clonotype originates from a woman aged 80 or over with acute or convalescent COVID-19. Specimen: peripheral blood. The CDR3 is CASSAGTPARPYNSPLHF. For the CDR3, the DNA is TGCGCCAGCAGCGCCGGGACACCGGCACGACCCTATAATTCACCCCTCCACTTT.